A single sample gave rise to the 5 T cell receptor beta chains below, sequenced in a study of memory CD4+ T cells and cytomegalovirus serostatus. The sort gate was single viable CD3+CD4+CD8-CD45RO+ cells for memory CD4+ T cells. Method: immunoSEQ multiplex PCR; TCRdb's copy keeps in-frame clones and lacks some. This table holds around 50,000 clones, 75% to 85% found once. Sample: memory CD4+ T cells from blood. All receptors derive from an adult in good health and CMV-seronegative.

The CDR3 DNA reads TGTGCCAGCAGCCATAACAGGGGGCAGTCTCCAGATACGCAGTATTTT. Protein product: CASSHNRGQSPDTQYF. V is TRBV7-9 and J is TRBJ2-3; 9 positions agree with TRBD1. There are 16 residues in the CDR3. V shed 5 bases, J shed 4 bases, and the junction held 10 bases outside the gene matches. Germline V lookup: CDR1 SEHNR, CDR2 FQNEAQ (reference sequence).

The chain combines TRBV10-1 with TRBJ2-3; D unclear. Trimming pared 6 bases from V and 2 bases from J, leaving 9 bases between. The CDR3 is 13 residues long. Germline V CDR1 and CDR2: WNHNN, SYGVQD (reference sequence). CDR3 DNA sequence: TGCGCCAGCAGCTTGGACCTCACAGATACGCAGTATTTT. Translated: CASSLDLTDTQYF.

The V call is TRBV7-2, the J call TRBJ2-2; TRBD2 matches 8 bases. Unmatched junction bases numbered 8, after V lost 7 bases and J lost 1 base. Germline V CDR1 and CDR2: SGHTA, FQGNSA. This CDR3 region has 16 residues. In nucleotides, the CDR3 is TGTGCCAGCAACCGAGCGGGAGCCATGAACACCGGGGAGCTGTTTTTT. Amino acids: CASNRAGAMNTGELFF. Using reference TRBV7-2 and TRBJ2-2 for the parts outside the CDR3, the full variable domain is GAGVSQSPSNKVTEKGKDVELRCDPISGHTALYWYRQSLGQGLEFLIYFQGNSAPDKSGLPSDRFSAERTGGSVSTLTIQRTQQEDSAVYLCASNRAGAMNTGELFFGEGSRLTVL.

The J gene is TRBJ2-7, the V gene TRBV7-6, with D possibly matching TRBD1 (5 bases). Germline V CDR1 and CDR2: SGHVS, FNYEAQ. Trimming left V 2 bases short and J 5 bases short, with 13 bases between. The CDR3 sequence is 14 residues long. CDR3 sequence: CASSLKGARHEQYF. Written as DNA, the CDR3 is TGTGCCAGCAGCTTAAAAGGGGCTCGGCACGAGCAGTACTTC.

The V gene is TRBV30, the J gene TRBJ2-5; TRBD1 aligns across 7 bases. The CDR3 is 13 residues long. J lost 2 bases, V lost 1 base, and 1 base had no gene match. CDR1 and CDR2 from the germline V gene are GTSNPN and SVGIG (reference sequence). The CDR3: CAWSAGGQETQYF. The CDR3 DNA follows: TGTGCCTGGAGTGCAGGGGGTCAAGAGACCCAGTACTTC.